This record covers a single T cell receptor (beta chain). The data originate from a study of T cell changes during pregnancy in multiple sclerosis. The germline gives CDR1 MDHEN, CDR2 SYDVKM. CDR3 length: 15 amino acids. The junction had 14 bases not matched to a gene; V was cut back by 6 bases and J by 7 bases. TCRdb keeps only in-frame clones here, not all; method: immunoSEQ multiplex PCR. The sample includes some 38,000 clones, about 94% of them seen just once. The TCR sequence derives from a female donor with multiple sclerosis, enrolled in a pregnancy study. Sequenced material: CD4+ T cells from peripheral blood mononuclear cells, taken in the second trimester of pregnancy. This chain joins TRBV28 and TRBJ2-7; 8 nucleotides match TRBD1. CDR3 residues: CASSIIRDRMEEQYF. The CDR3 region has the DNA TGTGCCAGCAGCATAATCCGGGACAGGATGGAAGAGCAGTACTTC.